These 8 T cell receptor beta chains were all obtained from the same sample, sequenced in a study of long-term antiretroviral therapy in people with HIV. Researchers ran immunoSEQ v3.0 at survey level. The data were produced by immunoSEQ multiplex PCR, yet TCRdb's version contains in-frame clones alone and is incomplete. In the table there are fewer than 30,000 clones, roughly 80% of which are singletons. Specimen: unsorted PBMCs, collected 2.1 years after starting antiretroviral therapy. The receptors here all came from a man aged 25 to 40 with HIV.

This clone was recorded once. This rearrangement joins TRBV2 to TRBJ1-6, with no clear D. There are 15 residues in the CDR3. Deletions cut 1 base from V and 6 bases from J, with 10 bases between. The germline CDR1 and CDR2 sequences are SNHLY and FYNNEI. CDR3 amino acids: CASSEVRVGNSPLHF. The CDR3 DNA reads TGTGCCAGCAGTGAAGTACGGGTGGGTAATTCACCCCTCCACTTT.

This chain uses TRBV9 with TRBJ2-2, with 12 bases matching TRBD1. The CDR3 has 17 residues. From germline, CDR1 is SGDLS and CDR2 YYNGEE. The junction had 7 bases not matched to a gene; V was cut back by 0 bases and J by 7 bases. The DNA for the CDR3 is TGTGCCAGCAGCGTAGTGTCGGGACAGGGGGCGGTCGGGGAGCTGTTTTTT. Translation gives CASSVVSGQGAVGELFF.

The chain has TRBV30 and TRBJ1-1, with D unresolved. Trimming pared 5 bases from V and 1 base from J, leaving 11 bases between. Germline V lookup: CDR1 GTSNPN, CDR2 SVGIG (reference sequence). The CDR3 is 13 amino acids. The DNA of the CDR3 is TGTGCCTGGTGGGTTGACGGGAACACTGAAGCTTTCTTT. As protein: CAWWVDGNTEAFF.

The chain uses TRBV7-9 and TRBJ2-1; D is unclear. Deletions cut 4 bases from V and 4 bases from J, with 17 bases between. The CDR3 has 16 amino acids. CDR1 is SEHNR and CDR2 is FQNEAQ in the germline V gene (reference sequence). CDR3 coding DNA: TGTGCCAGCAGCTCCGACCCCCCTCCAATATACAATGAGCAGTTCTTC. It codes for CASSSDPPPIYNEQFF.

The chain links TRBV19 to TRBJ1-5; the D gene is possibly TRBD1 (6 bases). The CDR3 sequence is 11 residues long. The germline V gene has CDR1 LNHDA and CDR2 SQIVND (reference sequence). V was pared by 3 bases and J by 15 bases, with 12 bases between. CDR3 bases: TGTGCCAGTAGTATCCAGGGGCTCCTGCATTTT. The encoded protein is CASSIQGLLHF.

This chain uses TRBV7-2 with TRBJ2-3; 7 bases are shared with TRBD1. Per the germline V gene, CDR1 is SGHTA and CDR2 is FQGNSA. Trimming removed 6 bases from V and 3 bases from J; junction bases left unmatched: 9. The CDR3 contains 15 residues. This chain's CDR3 is CASSTGQALTDTQYF. In nucleotides, the CDR3 is TGTGCCAGCAGTACCGGACAGGCCCTAACAGATACGCAGTATTTT.

The chain carries TRBV19 and TRBJ2-2, with D possibly being TRBD1 or TRBD2 (5 bases each). From germline, CDR1 is LNHDA and CDR2 SQIVND (reference sequence). Trimming left V 7 bases short and J 8 bases short, with 11 bases between. The CDR3 is made up of 12 amino acids. The CDR3 is CASTEGQGELFF. CDR3 bases: TGTGCCAGTACTGAGGGGCAGGGGGAGCTGTTTTTT.

V gene TRBV28 combines with J gene TRBJ2-2, with 8 bases aligning to TRBD1. Trimming took 6 bases from V and 3 from J; bases not matched to a gene: 6. This CDR3 region has 15 residues. Germline V gene lookup returns CDR1 MDHEN and CDR2 SYDVKM. The CDR3 coding sequence is TGTGCCAGCAGACCCAGGGGGCTTTACACCGGGGAGCTGTTTTTT. It yields the protein CASRPRGLYTGELFF. Complete variable domain (other parts from reference TRBV28 and TRBJ2-2): DVKVTQSSRYLVKRTGEKVFLECVQDMDHENMFWYRQDPGLGLRLIYFSYDVKMKEKGDIPEGYSVSREKKERFSLILESASTNQTSMYLCASRPRGLYTGELFFGEGSRLTVL.